Described below is a single TCR beta chain sequence and its context. Original processing methods: Amplification of reference gene primers provided the estimated nucleated cell counts. Repertoires were generated with immunoSEQ multiplex PCR, while TCRdb's copy carries only in-frame clones and drops some. The V and J calls and clone size were taken over from that table, and D and trimming were inferred from the DNA. The table lists around 300,000 clones, approximately 85% of them singletons. The data were taken from a study of blood T cell repertoires in COVID-19. Study-level information: Spain, Italy and the United States supplied samples that represented acute and convalescent COVID-19. Sample material is recorded as cDNA or gDNA derived from T cells, B-cell-depleted T cells, or PBMCs.

This CDR3 has 15 residues. V dropped 4 bases and J dropped 6; count of bases not matched to a gene: 5. Germline V gives CDR1 SGDLS, CDR2 YYNGEE. The TCR originated in a woman aged 70-85 years with acute or convalescent COVID-19. The chain recombines TRBV9 with TRBJ2-2, with TRBD2 matching over 11 bases. Specimen: peripheral blood. As DNA, the CDR3 is TGTGCCAGCAGCTTTAGCGGGGGGGCCGCCGGGGAGCTGTTTTTT. Protein: CASSFSGGAAGELFF. The full variable domain, completed using reference TRBV9 and TRBJ2-2, is DSGVTQTPKHLITATGQRVTLRCSPRSGDLSVYWYQQSLDQGLQFLIQYYNGEERAKGNILERFSAQQFPDLHSELNLSSLELGDSALYFCASSFSGGAAGELFFGEGSRLTVL.